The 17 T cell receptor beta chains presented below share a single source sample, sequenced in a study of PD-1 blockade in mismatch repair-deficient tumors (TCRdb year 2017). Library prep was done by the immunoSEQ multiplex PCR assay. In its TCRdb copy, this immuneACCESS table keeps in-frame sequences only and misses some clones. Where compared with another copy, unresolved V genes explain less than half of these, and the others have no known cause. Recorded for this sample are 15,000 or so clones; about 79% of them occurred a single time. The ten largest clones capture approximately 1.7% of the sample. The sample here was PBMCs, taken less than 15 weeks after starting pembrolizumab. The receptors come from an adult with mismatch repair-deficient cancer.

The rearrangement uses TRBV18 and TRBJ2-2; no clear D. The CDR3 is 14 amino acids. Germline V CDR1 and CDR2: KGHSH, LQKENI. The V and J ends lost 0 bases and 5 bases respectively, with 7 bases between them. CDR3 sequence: CASSPPLRTGELFF. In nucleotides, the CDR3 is TGTGCCAGCTCACCACCTCTACGAACCGGGGAGCTGTTTTTT.

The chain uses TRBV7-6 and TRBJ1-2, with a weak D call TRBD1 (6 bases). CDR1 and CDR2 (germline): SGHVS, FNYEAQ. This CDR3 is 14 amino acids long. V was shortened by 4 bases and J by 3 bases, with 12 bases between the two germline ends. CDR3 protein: CASSSRAGDYGYTF. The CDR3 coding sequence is TGTGCCAGCAGCTCAAGGGCAGGGGACTATGGCTACACCTTC. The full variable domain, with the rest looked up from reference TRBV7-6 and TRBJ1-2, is GAGVSQSPRYKVTKRGQDVALRCDPISGHVSLYWYRQALGQGPEFLTYFNYEAQQDKSGLPNDRFSAERPEGSISTLTIQRTEQRDSAMYRCASSSRAGDYGYTFGSGTRLTVV.

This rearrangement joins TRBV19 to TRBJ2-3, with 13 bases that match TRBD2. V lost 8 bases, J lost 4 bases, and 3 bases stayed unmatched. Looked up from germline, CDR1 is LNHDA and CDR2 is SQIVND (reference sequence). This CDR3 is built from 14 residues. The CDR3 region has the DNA TGTGCCAGTCGGACTAGCGGGAGCTCAGATACGCAGTATTTT. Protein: CASRTSGSSDTQYF.

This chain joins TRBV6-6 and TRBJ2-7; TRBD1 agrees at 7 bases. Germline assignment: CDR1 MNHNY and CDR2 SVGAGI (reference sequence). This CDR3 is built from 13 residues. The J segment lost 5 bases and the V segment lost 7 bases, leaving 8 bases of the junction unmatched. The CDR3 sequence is CASNRQGVNEQYF. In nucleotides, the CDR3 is TGTGCCAGCAACCGACAGGGAGTCAACGAGCAGTACTTC.

The CDR3 sequence is CASSRSGQGFEKLFF. The CDR3 DNA sequence: TGTGCCAGCAGCCGATCCGGACAGGGCTTCGAAAAACTGTTTTTT. V gene TRBV14 combines with J gene TRBJ1-4, with TRBD1 matching over 8 bases. The CDR3 is 15 residues long. V trimming: 4 bases; J trimming: 8 bases; junction bases outside the gene matches: 9. The germline V gene has CDR1 SGHDN and CDR2 FVKESK.

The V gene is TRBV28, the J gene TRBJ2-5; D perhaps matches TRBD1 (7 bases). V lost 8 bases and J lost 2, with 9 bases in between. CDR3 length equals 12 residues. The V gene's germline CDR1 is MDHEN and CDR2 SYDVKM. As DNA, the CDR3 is TGTGCCAGCCAGGGGGGACAAGAGACCCAGTACTTC. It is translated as CASQGGQETQYF. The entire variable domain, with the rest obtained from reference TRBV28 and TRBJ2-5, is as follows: DVKVTQSSRYLVKRTGEKVFLECVQDMDHENMFWYRQDPGLGLRLIYFSYDVKMKEKGDIPEGYSVSREKKERFSLILESASTNQTSMYLCASQGGQETQYFGPGTRLLVL.

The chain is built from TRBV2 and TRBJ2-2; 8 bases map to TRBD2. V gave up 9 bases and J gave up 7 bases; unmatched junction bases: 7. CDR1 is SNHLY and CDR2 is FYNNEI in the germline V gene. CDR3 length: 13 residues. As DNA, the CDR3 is TGTGCCAGGGGCGGGGGGAGTCACGGGGAGCTGTTTTTT. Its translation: CARGGGSHGELFF.

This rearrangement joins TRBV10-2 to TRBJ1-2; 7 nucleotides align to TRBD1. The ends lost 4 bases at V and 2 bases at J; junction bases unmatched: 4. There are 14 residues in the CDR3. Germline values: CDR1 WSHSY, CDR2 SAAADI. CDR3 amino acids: CASSVQTGNYGYTF. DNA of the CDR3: TGCGCCAGCAGTGTTCAGACAGGGAACTATGGCTACACCTTC.

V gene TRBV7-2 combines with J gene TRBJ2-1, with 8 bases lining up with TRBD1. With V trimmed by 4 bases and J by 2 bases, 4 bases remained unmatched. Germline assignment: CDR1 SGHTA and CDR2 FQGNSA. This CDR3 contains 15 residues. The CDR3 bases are TGTGCCAGCAGCTACGACAGGGGTCCCTACAATGAGCAGTTCTTC. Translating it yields CASSYDRGPYNEQFF.

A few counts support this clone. CDR3 DNA: TGTGCCAGCAGTTACGGCCTAGCGGGGGAGCAGTACTTC. Its protein is CASSYGLAGEQYF. V gene TRBV6-5 combines with J gene TRBJ2-7, with TRBD2 matching 9 bases. CDR1 MNHEY and CDR2 SVGAGI come from the germline V gene. V lost 2 bases, J lost 7 bases, and 3 bases stayed unmatched. This CDR3 is 13 amino acids long.

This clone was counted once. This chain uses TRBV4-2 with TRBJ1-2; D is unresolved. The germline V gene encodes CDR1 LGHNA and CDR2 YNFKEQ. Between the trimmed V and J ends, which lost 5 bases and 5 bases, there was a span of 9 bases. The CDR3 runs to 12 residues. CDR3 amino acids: CASSKRPYGYTF. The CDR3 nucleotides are TGTGCCAGCAGCAAGCGCCCTTATGGCTACACCTTC.

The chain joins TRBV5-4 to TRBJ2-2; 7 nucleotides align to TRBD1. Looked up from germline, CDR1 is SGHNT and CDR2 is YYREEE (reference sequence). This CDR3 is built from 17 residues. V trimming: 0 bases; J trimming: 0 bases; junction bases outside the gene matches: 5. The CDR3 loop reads CASSLGGTASNTGELFF. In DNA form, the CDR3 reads TGTGCCAGCAGCTTGGGGGGGACAGCATCGAACACCGGGGAGCTGTTTTTT.

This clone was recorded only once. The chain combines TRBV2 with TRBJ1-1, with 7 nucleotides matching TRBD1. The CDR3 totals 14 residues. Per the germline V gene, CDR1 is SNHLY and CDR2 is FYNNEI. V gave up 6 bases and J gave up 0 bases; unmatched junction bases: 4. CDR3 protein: CASRGDSMNTEAFF. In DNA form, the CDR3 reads TGTGCCAGCAGGGGGGACAGCATGAACACTGAAGCTTTCTTT. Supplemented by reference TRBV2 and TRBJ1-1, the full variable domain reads EPEVTQTPSHQVTQMGQEVILRCVPISNHLYFYWYRQILGQKVEFLVSFYNNEISEKSEIFDDQFSVERPDGSNFTLKIRSTKLEDSAMYFCASRGDSMNTEAFFGQGTRLTVV.

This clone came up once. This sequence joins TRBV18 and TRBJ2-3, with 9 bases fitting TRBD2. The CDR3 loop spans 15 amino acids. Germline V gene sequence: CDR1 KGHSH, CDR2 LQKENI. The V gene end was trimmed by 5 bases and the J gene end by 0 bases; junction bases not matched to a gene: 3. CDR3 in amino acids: CASSDTSGSTDTQYF. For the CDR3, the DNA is TGTGCCAGCTCAGACACTAGCGGGAGCACAGATACGCAGTATTTT.

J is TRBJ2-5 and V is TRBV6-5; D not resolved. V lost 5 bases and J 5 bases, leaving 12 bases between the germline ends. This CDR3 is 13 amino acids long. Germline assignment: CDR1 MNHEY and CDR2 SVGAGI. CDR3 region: CASSQISWETQYF. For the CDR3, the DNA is TGTGCCAGCAGTCAGATTAGCTGGGAGACCCAGTACTTC.

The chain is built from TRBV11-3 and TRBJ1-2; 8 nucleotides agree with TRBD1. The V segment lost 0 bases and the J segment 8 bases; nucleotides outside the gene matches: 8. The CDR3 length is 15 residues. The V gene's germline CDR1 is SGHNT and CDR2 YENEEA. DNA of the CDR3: TGTGCCAGCAGCTTAGATCGAGGGACAGGCGGCGGCTACACCTTC. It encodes CASSLDRGTGGGYTF.

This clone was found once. Here the CDR3 DNA reads TGCGCCAGCAGCCAGACACCGGATAACACAGATACGCAGTATTTT. It is translated as CASSQTPDNTDTQYF. J is TRBJ2-3 and V is TRBV5-1; the D is unclear. This CDR3 region has 15 residues. In germline, CDR1 is SGHRS, CDR2 YFSETQ. V lost 4 bases, J lost 2 bases, and 14 bases lay in between. Using reference TRBV5-1 and TRBJ2-3 for the parts outside the CDR3, the full variable domain is KAGVTQTPRYLIKTRGQQVTLSCSPISGHRSVSWYQQTPGQGLQFLFEYFSETQRNKGNFPGRFSGRQFSNSRSEMNVSTLELGDSALYLCASSQTPDNTDTQYFGPGTRLTVL.